This T cell receptor (beta chain) was recorded in a study of blood T cell repertoires in COVID-19. Study information: The United States, Italy and Spain provided the acute and convalescent COVID-19 samples.

In the study's own analysis: Amplification with reference gene primers provided the estimates of nucleated cell counts. Some clones are missing from TCRdb's copy, which holds only in-frame ones; the method was immunoSEQ multiplex PCR. That table furnishes V, J and clone size, whereas the DNA furnished D and trimming. The table lists roughly 150,000 clones, roughly 84% of them singletons. Sample: peripheral blood. This TCR came from a woman aged 50 to 60 with COVID-19, enrolled during active disease.

This CDR3 is CASSLGDRGYGYTF. The DNA for the CDR3 is TGTGCCAGCAGTTTAGGGGACAGGGGCTATGGCTACACCTTC. The chain combines TRBV28 with TRBJ1-2; 10 bases agree with TRBD1. Germline V lookup: CDR1 MDHEN, CDR2 SYDVKM. The CDR3 consists of 14 residues. The junction had 1 base not matched to a gene; V was cut back by 2 bases and J by 4 bases.